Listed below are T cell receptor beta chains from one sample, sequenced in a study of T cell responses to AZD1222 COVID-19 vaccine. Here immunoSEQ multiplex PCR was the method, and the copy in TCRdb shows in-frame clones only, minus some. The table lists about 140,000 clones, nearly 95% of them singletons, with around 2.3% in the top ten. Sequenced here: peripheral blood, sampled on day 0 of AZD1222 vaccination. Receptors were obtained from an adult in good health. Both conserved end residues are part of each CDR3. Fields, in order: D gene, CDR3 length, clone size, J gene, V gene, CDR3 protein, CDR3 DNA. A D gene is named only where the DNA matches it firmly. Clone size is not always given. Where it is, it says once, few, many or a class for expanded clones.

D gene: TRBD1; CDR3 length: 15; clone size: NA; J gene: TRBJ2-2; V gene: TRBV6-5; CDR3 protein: CASSSGQGDTGELFF; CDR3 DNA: TGTGCCAGCAGTTCAGGACAGGGCGACACCGGGGAGCTGTTTTTT
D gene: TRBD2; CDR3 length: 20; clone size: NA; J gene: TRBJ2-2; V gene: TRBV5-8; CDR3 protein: CASSLAEGLAGVFGTGELFF; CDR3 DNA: TGTGCCAGCAGCTTGGCGGAAGGACTAGCGGGCGTGTTTGGCACCGGGGAGCTGTTTTTT
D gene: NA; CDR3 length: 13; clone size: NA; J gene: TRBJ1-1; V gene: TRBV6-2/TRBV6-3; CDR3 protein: CASSPGTFMKSFF; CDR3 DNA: TGTGCCAGCAGCCCCGGGACATTTATGAAGTCTTTCTTT
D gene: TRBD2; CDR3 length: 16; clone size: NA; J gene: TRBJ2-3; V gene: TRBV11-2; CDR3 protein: CASRRLAGGLTDTQYF; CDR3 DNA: TGTGCCAGCAGACGACTAGCGGGGGGACTCACAGATACGCAGTATTTT
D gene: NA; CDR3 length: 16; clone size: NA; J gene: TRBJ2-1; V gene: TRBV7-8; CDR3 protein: CASSSSDRQSFNEQFF; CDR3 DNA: TGTGCCAGCAGCTCCAGCGACAGGCAATCATTCAATGAGCAGTTCTTC
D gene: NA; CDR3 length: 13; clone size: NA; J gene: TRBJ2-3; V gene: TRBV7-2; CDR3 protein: CASSFRVEDTQYF; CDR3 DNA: TGTGCCAGCAGCTTCCGCGTTGAGGATACGCAGTATTTT
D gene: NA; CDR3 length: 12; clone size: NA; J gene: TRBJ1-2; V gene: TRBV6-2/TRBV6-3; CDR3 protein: CASSPTGYGYTF; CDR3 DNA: TGTGCCAGCAGTCCAACAGGGTATGGCTACACCTTC
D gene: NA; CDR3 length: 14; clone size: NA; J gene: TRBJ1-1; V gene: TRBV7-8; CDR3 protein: CASSFIPPNTEAFF; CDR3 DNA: TGTGCCAGCAGCTTCATACCCCCGAACACTGAAGCTTTCTTT
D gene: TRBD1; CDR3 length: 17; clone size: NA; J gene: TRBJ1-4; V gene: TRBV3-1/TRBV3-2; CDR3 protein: CASSQAGQGGNLEKLFF; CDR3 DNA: TGTGCCAGCAGCCAAGCGGGACAGGGAGGAAATTTGGAAAAACTGTTTTTT
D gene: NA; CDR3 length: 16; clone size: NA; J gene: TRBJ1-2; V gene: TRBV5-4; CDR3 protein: CASSLGRLGPNYGYTF; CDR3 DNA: TGTGCCAGCAGCTTGGGACGCCTCGGCCCTAACTATGGCTACACCTTC
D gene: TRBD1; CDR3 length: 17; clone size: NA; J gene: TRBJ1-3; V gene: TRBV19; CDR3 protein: CASKLVGDRGFGNTIYF; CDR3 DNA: TGTGCCAGTAAGTTGGTCGGAGACAGGGGGTTCGGAAACACCATATATTTT
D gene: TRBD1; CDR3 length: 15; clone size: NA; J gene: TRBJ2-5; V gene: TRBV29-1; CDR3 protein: CSVVAGTGSQETQYF; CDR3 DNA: TGCAGCGTAGTCGCCGGGACAGGTTCCCAAGAGACCCAGTACTTC
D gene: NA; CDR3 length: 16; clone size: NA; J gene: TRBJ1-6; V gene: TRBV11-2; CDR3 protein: CASSLDGTSYNSPLHF; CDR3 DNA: TGTGCCAGCAGCTTAGATGGCACCAGCTATAATTCACCCCTCCACTTT
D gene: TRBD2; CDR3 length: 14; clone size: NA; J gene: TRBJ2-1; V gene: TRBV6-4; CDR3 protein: CASRGTSGRGEQFF; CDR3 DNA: TGTGCCAGCAGGGGGACTAGCGGGAGGGGTGAGCAGTTCTTC
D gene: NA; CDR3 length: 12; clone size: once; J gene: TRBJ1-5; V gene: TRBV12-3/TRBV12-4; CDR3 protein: CASSLGNQPQHF; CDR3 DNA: TGTGCCAGCAGTTTAGGCAATCAGCCCCAGCATTTT
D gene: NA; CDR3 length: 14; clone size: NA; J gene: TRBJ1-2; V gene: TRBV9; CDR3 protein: CASSVNTRIDGYTF; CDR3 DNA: TGTGCCAGCAGCGTGAATACCCGTATAGATGGCTACACCTTC
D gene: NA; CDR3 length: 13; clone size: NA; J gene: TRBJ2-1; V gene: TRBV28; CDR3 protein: CASSLPESNEQFF; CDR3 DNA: TGTGCCAGCAGTTTACCGGAATCCAATGAGCAGTTCTTC
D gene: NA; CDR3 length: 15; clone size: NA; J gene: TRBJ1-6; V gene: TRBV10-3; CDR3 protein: CAISEEAGGNSPLHF; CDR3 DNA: TGTGCCATCAGTGAGGAGGCGGGGGGAAATTCACCCCTCCACTTT
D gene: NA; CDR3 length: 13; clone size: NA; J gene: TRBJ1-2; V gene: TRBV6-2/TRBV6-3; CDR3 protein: CASSYLGRDGYTF; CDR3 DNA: TGTGCCAGCAGTTACTTGGGACGGGATGGCTACACCTTC
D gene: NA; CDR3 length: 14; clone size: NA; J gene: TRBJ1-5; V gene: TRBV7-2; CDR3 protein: CASSLGGGNQPQHF; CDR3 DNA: TGTGCCAGCAGCCTAGGGGGTGGCAATCAGCCCCAGCATTTT
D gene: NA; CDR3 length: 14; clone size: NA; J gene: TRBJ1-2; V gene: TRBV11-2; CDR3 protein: CASSLGQGFYGYTF; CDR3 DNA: TGTGCCAGCAGCTTAGGGCAGGGTTTCTACGGCTACACCTTC
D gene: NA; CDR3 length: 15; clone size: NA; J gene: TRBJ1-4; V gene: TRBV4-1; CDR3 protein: CASSIRDNLNEKLFF; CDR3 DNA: TGCGCCAGCAGCATCCGCGACAACCTAAATGAAAAACTGTTTTTT
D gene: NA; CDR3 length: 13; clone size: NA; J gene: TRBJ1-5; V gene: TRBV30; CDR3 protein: CAWSPHSNQPQHF; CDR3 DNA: TGTGCCTGGAGTCCACACAGCAATCAGCCCCAGCATTTT
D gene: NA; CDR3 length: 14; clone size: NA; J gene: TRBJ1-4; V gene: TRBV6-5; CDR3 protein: CASRVSRQNEKLFF; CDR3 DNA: TGTGCCAGCAGGGTTTCACGGCAAAATGAAAAACTGTTTTTT
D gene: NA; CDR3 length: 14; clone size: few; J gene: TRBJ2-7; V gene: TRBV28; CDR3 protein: CASSLQGSSYEQYF; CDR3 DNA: TGTGCCAGCAGTTTACAGGGGAGCTCCTACGAGCAGTACTTC
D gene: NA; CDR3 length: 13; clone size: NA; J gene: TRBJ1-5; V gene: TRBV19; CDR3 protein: CASGLRGNQPQHF; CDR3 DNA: TGTGCCAGCGGCTTGAGGGGAAATCAGCCCCAGCATTTT
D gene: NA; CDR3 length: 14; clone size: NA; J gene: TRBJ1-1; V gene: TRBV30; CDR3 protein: CAWSLVPTNTEAFF; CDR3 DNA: TGTGCCTGGAGTCTTGTCCCAACGAACACTGAAGCTTTCTTT
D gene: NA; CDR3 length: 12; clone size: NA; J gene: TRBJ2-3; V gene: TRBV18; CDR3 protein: CASSPPADTQYF; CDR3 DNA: TGTGCCAGCTCACCACCGGCAGATACGCAGTATTTT
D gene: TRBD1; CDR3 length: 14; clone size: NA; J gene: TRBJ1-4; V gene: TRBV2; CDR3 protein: CASSGQGPNEKLFF; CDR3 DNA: TGTGCCAGCAGCGGACAGGGGCCAAATGAAAAACTGTTTTTT
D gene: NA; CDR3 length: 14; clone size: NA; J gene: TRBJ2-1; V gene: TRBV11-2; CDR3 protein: CASSLDLVNNEQFF; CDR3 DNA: TGTGCCAGCAGCTTAGATCTGGTGAACAATGAGCAGTTCTTC
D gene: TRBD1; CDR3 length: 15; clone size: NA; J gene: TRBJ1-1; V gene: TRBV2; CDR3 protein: CASSEETGGWTEAFF; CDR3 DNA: TGTGCCAGCAGTGAAGAGACAGGGGGCTGGACTGAAGCTTTCTTT
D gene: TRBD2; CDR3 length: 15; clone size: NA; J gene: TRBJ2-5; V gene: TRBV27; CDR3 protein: CASRPAGNPQETQYF; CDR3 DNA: TGTGCCAGCAGGCCAGCGGGAAATCCACAAGAGACCCAGTACTTC
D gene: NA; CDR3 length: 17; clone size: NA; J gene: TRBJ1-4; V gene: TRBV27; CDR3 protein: CASSPSWERWNNEKLFF; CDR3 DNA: TGTGCCAGCAGCCCCTCGTGGGAGCGCTGGAATAATGAAAAACTGTTTTTT
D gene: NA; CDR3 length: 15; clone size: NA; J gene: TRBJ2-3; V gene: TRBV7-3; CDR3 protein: CASSQGLASTDTQYF; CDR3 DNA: TGTGCCAGCAGCCAGGGACTGGCAAGCACAGATACGCAGTATTTT
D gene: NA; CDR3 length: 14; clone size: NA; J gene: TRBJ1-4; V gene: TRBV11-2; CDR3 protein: CASSRSQFNEKLFF; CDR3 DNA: TGTGCCAGCAGCCGTTCACAGTTTAATGAAAAACTGTTTTTT
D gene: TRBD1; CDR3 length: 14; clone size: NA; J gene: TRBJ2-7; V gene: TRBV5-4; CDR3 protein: CASSLGDRGYEQYF; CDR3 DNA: TGTGCCAGCAGCTTGGGAGACAGGGGCTACGAGCAGTACTTC
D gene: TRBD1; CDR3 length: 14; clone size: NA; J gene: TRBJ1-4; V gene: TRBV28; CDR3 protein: CASRDRVGNEKLFF; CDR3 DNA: TGTGCCAGCAGGGACAGGGTCGGGAATGAAAAACTGTTTTTT
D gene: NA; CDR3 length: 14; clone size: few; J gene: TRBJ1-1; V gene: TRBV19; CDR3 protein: CASIPLDRNTEAFF; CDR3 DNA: TGTGCCAGTATTCCCCTCGACAGGAACACTGAAGCTTTCTTT
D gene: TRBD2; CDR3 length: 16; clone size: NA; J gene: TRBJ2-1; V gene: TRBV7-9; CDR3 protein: CASRSTSDRSYNEQFF; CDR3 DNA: TGTGCCAGCAGATCTACTAGCGATCGCTCCTACAATGAGCAGTTCTTC
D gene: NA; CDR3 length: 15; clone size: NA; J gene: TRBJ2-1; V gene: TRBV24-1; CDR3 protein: CATSDSRADYNEQFF; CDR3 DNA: TGTGCCACCAGTGATTCCCGCGCGGATTACAATGAGCAGTTCTTC
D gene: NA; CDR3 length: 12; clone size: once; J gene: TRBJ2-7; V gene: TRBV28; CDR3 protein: CASRALRREKYF; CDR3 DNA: TGTGCCAGCAGGGCTCTGCGTCGGGAAAAGTACTTC
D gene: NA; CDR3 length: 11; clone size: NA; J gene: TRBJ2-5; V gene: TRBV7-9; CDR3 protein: CASSEGETQYF; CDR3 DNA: TGTGCCAGCAGCGAAGGGGAGACCCAGTACTTC
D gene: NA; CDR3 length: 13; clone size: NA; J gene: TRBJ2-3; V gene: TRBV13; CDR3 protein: CASSLSIPDTQYF; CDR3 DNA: TGTGCCAGCAGCTTATCGATTCCAGATACGCAGTATTTT
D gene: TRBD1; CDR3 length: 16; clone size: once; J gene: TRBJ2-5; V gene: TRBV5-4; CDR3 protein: CASSGLEPDRGETQYF; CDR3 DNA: TGTGCCAGCAGCGGACTAGAACCGGACAGGGGAGAGACCCAGTACTTC
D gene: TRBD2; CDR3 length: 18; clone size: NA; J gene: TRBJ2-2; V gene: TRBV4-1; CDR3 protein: CASSQGRGGELRSGELFF; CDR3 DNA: TGCGCCAGCAGCCAAGGGAGGGGAGGGGAGCTTAGGTCCGGGGAGCTGTTTTTT
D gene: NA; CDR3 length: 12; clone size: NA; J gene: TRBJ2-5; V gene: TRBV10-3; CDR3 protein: CATGGGGKTQYF; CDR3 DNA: TGTGCCACCGGAGGGGGAGGGAAGACCCAGTACTTC
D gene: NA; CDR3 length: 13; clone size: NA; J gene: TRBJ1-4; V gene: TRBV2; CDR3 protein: CASSLVGMRKLFF; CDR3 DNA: TGTGCCAGCAGCCTGGTAGGGATGAGAAAACTGTTTTTT
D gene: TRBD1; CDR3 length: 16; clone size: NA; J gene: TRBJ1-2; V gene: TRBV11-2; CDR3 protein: CASSNNRDSFLYGYTF; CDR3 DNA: TGTGCCAGCAGCAACAACCGGGACAGCTTTCTCTATGGCTACACCTTC
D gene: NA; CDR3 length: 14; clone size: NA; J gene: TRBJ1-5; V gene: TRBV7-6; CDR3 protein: CASSLGAGNQPQHF; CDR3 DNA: TGTGCCAGCAGCTTAGGGGCGGGTAATCAGCCCCAGCATTTT
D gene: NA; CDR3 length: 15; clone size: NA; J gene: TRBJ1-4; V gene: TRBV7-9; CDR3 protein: CASSLDGSTNEKLFF; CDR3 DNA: TGTGCCAGCAGCCTAGACGGATCAACTAATGAAAAACTGTTTTTT
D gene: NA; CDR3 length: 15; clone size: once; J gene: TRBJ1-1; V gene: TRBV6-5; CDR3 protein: CASSLPGPRGTEAFF; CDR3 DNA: TGTGCCAGCAGTTTGCCGGGACCCCGCGGAACTGAAGCTTTCTTT
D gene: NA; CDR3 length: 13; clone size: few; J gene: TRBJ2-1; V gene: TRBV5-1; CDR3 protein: CASSRGTYNEQFF; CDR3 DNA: TGCGCCAGCAGCAGGGGGACCTACAATGAGCAGTTCTTC